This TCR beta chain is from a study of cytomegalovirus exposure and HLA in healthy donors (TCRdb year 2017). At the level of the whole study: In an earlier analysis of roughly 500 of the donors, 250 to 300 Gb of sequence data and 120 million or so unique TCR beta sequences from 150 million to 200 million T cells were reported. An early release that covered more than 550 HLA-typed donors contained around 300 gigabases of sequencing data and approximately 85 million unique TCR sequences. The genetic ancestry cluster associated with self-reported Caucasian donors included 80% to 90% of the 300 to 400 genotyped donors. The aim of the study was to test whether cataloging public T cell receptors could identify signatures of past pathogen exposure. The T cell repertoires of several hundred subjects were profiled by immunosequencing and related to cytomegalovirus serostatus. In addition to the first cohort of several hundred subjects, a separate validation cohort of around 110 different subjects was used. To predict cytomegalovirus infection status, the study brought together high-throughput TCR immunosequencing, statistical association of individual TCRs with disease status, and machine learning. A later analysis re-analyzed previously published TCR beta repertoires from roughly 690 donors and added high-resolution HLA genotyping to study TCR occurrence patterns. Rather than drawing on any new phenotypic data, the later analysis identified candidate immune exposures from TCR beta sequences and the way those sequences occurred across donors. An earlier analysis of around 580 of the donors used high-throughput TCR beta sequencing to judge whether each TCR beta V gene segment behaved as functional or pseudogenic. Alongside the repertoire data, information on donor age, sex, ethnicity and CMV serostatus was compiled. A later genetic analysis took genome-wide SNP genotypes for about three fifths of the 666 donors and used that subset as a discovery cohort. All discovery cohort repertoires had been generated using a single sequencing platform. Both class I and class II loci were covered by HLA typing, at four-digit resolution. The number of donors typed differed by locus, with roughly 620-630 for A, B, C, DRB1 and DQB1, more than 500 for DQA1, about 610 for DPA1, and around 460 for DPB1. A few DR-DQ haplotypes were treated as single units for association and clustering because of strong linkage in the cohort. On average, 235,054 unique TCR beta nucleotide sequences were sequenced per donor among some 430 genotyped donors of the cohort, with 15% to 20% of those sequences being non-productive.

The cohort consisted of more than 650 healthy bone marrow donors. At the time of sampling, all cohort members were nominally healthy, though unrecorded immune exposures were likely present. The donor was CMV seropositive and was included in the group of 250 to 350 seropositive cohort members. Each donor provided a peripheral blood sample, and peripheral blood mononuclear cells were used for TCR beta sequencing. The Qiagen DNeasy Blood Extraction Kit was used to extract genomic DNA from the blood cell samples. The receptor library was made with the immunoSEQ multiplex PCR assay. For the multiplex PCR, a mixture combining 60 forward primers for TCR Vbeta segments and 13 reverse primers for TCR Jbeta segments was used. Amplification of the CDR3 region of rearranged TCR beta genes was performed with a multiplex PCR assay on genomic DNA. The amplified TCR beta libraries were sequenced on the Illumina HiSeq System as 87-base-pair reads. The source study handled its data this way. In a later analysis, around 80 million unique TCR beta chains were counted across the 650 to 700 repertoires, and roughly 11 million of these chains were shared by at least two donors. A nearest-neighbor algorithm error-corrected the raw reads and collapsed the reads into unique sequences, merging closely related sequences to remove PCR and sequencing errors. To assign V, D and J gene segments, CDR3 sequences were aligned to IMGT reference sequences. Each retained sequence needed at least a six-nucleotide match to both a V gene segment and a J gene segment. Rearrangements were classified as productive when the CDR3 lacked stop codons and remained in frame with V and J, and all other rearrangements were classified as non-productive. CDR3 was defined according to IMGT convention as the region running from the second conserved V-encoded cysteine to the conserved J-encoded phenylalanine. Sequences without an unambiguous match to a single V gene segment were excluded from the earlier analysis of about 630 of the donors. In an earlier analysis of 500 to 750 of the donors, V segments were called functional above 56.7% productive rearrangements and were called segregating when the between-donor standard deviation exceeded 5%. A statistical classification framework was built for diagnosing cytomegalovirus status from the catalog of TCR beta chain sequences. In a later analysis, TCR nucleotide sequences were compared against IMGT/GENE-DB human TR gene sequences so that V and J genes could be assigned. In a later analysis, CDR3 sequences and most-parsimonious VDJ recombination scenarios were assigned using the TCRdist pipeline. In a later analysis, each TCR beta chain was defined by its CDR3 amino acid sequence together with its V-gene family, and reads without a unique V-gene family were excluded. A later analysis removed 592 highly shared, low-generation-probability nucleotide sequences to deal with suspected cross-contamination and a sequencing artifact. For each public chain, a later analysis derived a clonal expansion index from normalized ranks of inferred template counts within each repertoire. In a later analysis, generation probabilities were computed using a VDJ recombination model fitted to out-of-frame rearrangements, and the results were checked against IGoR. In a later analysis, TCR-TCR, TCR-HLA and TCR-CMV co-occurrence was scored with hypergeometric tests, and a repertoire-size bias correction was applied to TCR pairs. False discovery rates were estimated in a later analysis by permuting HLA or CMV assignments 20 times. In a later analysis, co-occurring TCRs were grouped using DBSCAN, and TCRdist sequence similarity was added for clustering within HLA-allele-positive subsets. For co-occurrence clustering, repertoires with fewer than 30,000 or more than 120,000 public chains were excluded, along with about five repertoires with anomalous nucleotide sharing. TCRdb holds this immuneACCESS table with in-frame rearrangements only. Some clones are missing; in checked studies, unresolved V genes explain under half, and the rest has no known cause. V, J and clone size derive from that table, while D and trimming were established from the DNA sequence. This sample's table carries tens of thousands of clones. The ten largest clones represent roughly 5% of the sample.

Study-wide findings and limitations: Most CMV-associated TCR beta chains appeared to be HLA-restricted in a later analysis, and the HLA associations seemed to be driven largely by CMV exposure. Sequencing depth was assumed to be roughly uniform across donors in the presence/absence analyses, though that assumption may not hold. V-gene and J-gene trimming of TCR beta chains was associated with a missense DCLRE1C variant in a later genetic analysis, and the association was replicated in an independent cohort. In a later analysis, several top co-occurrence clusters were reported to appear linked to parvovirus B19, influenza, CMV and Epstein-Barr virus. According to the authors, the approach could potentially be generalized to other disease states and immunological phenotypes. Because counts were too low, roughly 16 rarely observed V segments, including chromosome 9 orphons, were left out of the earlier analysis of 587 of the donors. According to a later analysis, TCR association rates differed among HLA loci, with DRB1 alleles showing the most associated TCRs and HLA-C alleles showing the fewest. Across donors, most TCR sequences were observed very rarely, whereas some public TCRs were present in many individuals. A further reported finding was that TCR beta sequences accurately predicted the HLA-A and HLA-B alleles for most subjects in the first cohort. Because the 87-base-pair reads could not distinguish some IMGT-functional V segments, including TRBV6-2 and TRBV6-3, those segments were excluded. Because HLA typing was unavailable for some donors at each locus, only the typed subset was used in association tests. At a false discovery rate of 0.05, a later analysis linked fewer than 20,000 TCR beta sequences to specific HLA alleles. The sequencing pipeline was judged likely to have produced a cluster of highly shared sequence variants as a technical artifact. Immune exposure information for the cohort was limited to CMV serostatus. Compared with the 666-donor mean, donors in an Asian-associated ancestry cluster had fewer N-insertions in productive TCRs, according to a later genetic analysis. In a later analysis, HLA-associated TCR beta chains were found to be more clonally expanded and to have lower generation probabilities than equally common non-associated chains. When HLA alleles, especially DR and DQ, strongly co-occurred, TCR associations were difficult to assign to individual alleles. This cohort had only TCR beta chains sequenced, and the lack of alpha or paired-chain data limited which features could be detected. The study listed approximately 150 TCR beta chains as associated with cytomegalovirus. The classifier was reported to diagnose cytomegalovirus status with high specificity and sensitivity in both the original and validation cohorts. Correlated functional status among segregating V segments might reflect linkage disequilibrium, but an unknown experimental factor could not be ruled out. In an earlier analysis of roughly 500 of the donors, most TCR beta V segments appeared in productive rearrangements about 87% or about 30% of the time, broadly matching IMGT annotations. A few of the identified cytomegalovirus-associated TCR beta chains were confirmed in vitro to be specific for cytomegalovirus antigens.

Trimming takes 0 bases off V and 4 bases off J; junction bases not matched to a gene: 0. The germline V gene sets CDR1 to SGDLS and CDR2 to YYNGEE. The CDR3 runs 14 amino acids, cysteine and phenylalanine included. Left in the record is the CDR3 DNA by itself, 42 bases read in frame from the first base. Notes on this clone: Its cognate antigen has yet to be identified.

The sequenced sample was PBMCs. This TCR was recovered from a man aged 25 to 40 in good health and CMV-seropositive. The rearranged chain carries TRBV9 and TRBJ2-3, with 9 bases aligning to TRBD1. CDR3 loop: CASSVGTGADTQYF. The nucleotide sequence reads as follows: TGTGCCAGCAGCGTAGGGACAGGGGCAGATACGCAGTATTTT.